The rows below give T cell receptor beta chains drawn from one sample of a study of blood T cell repertoires in COVID-19. TCRdb keeps only in-frame clones here, not all; method: immunoSEQ multiplex PCR. This table has approximately 170,000 clones, about nine tenths appearing once. What was sequenced was peripheral blood. These receptors originate from a woman in her 70s with acute or convalescent COVID-19. Both conserved end residues are trimmed from each CDR3. Each record gives: V gene, J gene, CDR3 protein.

>TRBV19|TRBJ1-1
ASSNLRREAF
>TRBV9|TRBJ1-5
ASSPHRGINQPQH
>TRBV6-2/TRBV6-3|TRBJ2-5
ASSLGGGKETQY
>TRBV30|TRBJ2-1
AWSVPSSGGTDEQF
>TRBV7-6|TRBJ2-3
ASSLAPAGTTDTQY
>TRBV29-1|TRBJ2-2
SFSGGGGTGELF
>TRBV6-2/TRBV6-3|TRBJ2-7
ASSYTTGGKILQY
>TRBV4-3|TRBJ1-2
ASSQAHGRRGGYT
>TRBV27|TRBJ1-6
ASRDSGQGWNSPLH
>TRBV6-5|TRBJ2-3
ASSKRGRTDTQY
>TRBV5-1|TRBJ1-6
ASRGEDNSPLH
>TRBV9|TRBJ2-5
ASSPRVGAGVETQY
>TRBV6-5|TRBJ1-2
ASKRNTNYGYT
>TRBV9|TRBJ2-1
ASSVAREVMDNEQF
>TRBV11-1|TRBJ1-1
ASSPRTVYVSEAF
>TRBV28|TRBJ2-7
ASSPIGVDYEQY
>TRBV19|TRBJ1-2
ASSRGDRTFNYGYT
>TRBV14|TRBJ2-7
ASSQGALSEQY
>TRBV2|TRBJ1-1
ASSEQGAYAAEAF
>TRBV27|TRBJ1-5
ASSLQGAVGNQPQH
>TRBV5-8|TRBJ1-2
ASSLGTGTGLRGYT
>TRBV4-3|TRBJ1-2
ASSQGQSLISFGYT
>TRBV5-6|TRBJ1-5
ASSLAGAGQPQH
>TRBV6-6|TRBJ1-5
ASSYVKGASNQPQH
>TRBV15|TRBJ1-5
ATSSTGYVQPQH
>TRBV7-8|TRBJ1-1
ASSLRIPGDTEAF
>TRBV10-3|TRBJ2-7
AIRGDRGIYEQY
>TRBV10-3|TRBJ1-1
AIRSQENTEAF
>TRBV19|TRBJ1-2
ASSNGQSSNYGYT
>TRBV7-9|TRBJ1-2
ASSLSGQNYGYT
>TRBV18|TRBJ1-6
ASSPPTGAYNSPLH